The rows below give T cell receptor beta chains drawn from one sample of a study of PD-L1 blockade in urothelial cancer. Sequenced by immunoSEQ multiplex PCR; TCRdb stores in-frame clones only, minus some. The data show about 35,000 clones, roughly 84% seen once. Sequenced material: PBMCs, taken around atezolizumab (anti-PD-L1) treatment. Receptor source: a man aged 35 to 55 with urothelial cancer. Both conserved end residues are part of each CDR3. A row's size may be missing; if present it is once, few, many or a size class.

once,14,TRBV28,CASRPLGQSHGYTF
NA,17,TRBV5-1,CASSLGLAGIGTDTQYF
NA,13,TRBV19,CASSIDRGYEQYF
NA,12,TRBV15,CATSQLDNEQFF
few,14,TRBV9,CASSFGTALETQYF
once,15,TRBV25-1,CASSDSGTSEYEQYF
NA,15,TRBV6-5,CASSYSDWAGTEAFF
medium-sized,13,TRBV6-5,CASSYFRGAEAFF
NA,18,TRBV18,CASSPRGTGLISGNTIYF
NA,11,TRBV7-9,CASNTGETQYF
NA,15,TRBV9,CASSAVTGDNYGYTF
NA,15,TRBV7-3,CASSRGTGEAYEQYF
NA,18,TRBV28,CASSSPQGQGKANYGYTF
NA,17,TRBV30,CAWRLRDSVSGANVLTF
NA,15,TRBV6-5,CASSYRGLEYNEQFF
NA,13,TRBV28,CASSAGQYNEQFF
NA,14,TRBV30,CAWEGQGWFNEQFF
NA,16,TRBV28,CASSLGGGGGNTEAFF
NA,14,TRBV7-9,CASSLDGRSDEQFF
NA,15,TRBV30,CAWSVGTGGADTQYF
NA,14,TRBV29-1,CSVEDWEDGETQYF
NA,14,TRBV9,CASSGASLGNEQFF
NA,17,TRBV18,CASSPRAGTGANNEQFF
once,15,TRBV7-8,CASSLGLAGSAEQYF
few,13,TRBV7-9,CASSPLGDTEAFF
NA,16,TRBV5-1,CASSWGLAGAYNEQFF
NA,15,TRBV19,CASRFGVSNSNEQFF
once,14,TRBV30,CAWRTGLAGGWQFF
NA,15,TRBV7-3,CASSSTGLAYNEQFF
NA,15,TRBV5-6,CASSLSSGRADTQYF
NA,14,TRBV5-5,CASSLGGSFYGYTF
NA,17,TRBV19,CASSPIQGEASNQPQHF
NA,13,TRBV4-1,CASSPGGGYEQYF
NA,13,TRBV7-9,CASWTGGGDGYTF
few,21,TRBV28,CASSLNPQGRILAGPSYEQYF
NA,17,TRBV6-7,CASKVFLRGVAKNIQYF
few,15,TRBV27,CASGEAGTGSTEAFF
NA,14,TRBV15,CATSRRGLDETQYF
NA,13,TRBV5-1,CASSPGSPNEQYF
NA,16,TRBV11-2,CASSLIIGGYDNEQFF
NA,14,TRBV5-6,CASSVLAGDYEQYF
NA,14,TRBV27,CASSFGFITDTQYF
NA,14,TRBV19,CASRPTGWNQPQHF
NA,14,TRBV4-1,CASSRTRLADTQYF
NA,15,TRBV6-1,CASSMDRGVNQPQHF